This entry lists 14 T cell receptor beta chains sequenced from one sample in a study of CD8 T cells in ankylosing spondylitis. Study-level findings and limits: Apparently characteristic of ankylosing spondylitis blood was a TCR beta motif (about 8 highly homologous variants).

A single record per CDR3 protein comes from TCRdb applying MiXCR to the 5' RACE reads. Counted here are a few hundred thousand distinct CDR3 sequences, 7% to 9% occurring once; the ten biggest clones make up about 15%. Their target antigens are unknown. The specimen sequenced was blood, either unsorted or a sorted T cell fraction (not recorded which). These receptors all stem from a male donor with ankylosing spondylitis.

J is TRBJ2-5 and V is TRBV20-1; the D is unclear. Germline V lookup: CDR1 DFQATT, CDR2 SNEGSKA (reference sequence). V lost 1 base to trimming and J lost 0 bases, with 6 bases between them. The CDR3 has 13 amino acids. The CDR3, as DNA: TGCAGTGCTAGAGTGCGGAACCAAGAGACCCAGTACTTC. Translated, it gives CSARVRNQETQYF.

This clonotype was recorded at least ten times. The chain has TRBV5-6 and TRBJ2-2, with TRBD1 matching over 10 bases. Germline V gives CDR1 SGHDT, CDR2 YYEEEE. V gave up 2 bases and J gave up 3 bases; unmatched junction bases: 4. The CDR3 extends over 16 amino acids. The CDR3 loop is CASSFYGTGDTGELFF. The CDR3 DNA reads as TGTGCCAGCAGCTTCTACGGGACAGGGGACACCGGGGAGCTGTTTTTT. The whole variable domain, filled in from reference TRBV5-6 and TRBJ2-2, reads DAGVTQSPTHLIKTRGQQVTLRCSPKSGHDTVSWYQQALGQGPQFIFQYYEEEERQRGNFPDRFSGHQFPNYSSELNVNALLLGDSALYLCASSFYGTGDTGELFFGEGSRLTVL.

This clonotype came up a few times. The chain links TRBV29-1 to TRBJ2-5; 7 nucleotides line up with TRBD1. The CDR3 consists of 13 residues. With V trimmed by 6 bases and J by 5 bases, 9 bases remained unmatched. Germline CDR1 is SQVTM and CDR2 is ANQGSEA. The CDR3 loop is CSVGEGGWETQYF. The CDR3 DNA follows: TGCAGCGTGGGAGAAGGGGGCTGGGAGACCCAGTACTTC.

This clonotype showed up just a few times. The chain links TRBV24-1 to TRBJ2-1, with D perhaps matching TRBD1 (6 bases). This CDR3 spans 11 amino acids. Trimming left V 3 bases short and J 15 bases short, with 11 bases between. Germline V gene sequence: CDR1 KGHDR, CDR2 SFDVKD. This CDR3 reads CATSDVGAWFF. The CDR3 DNA reads as TGTGCCACCAGTGATGTGGGGGCATGGTTCTTC.

This clonotype is a singleton in its sample. The rearrangement links TRBV20-1 to TRBJ2-3; 10 bases map to TRBD2. The germline V gene encodes CDR1 DFQATT and CDR2 SNEGSKA (reference sequence). This CDR3 has 19 residues. After removal of 7 bases from V and 5 bases from J, the junction contained 24 bases not matched to a gene. In nucleotides, the CDR3 is TGCAGTGGGGCGAGGCCCCTAGCGGGAGACTTCGCTCTAGGAGATACGCAGTATTTT. Protein product: CSGARPLAGDFALGDTQYF.

The chain has TRBV27 and TRBJ2-2, with D possibly matching TRBD1 (6 bases). The CDR3 runs to 15 residues. V lost 1 base to trimming and J lost 3 bases, with 9 bases between them. CDR1 MNHEY and CDR2 SMNVEV come from the germline V gene (reference sequence). CDR3 sequence (DNA): TGTGCCAGCAGTTTATTAGAGGGGGACACCGGGGAGCTGTTTTTT. Encoded protein: CASSLLEGDTGELFF.

This clonotype was seen a few times. The rearrangement joins TRBV9 to TRBJ2-5; 7 bases fit TRBD2. Per germline, CDR1 SGDLS and CDR2 YYNGEE. With 6 bases clipped from V and 4 bases from J, the junction kept 12 bases outside the gene matches. The CDR3 sequence is 15 residues long. In DNA form, the CDR3 reads TGTGCCAGCACCAAAAGCGGGGCGGGGCCAGAGACCCAGTACTTC. Its protein is CASTKSGAGPETQYF.

V usage is TRBV6-1 and J usage is TRBJ2-5, with D tentatively TRBD1 (7 bases). CDR1 is MNHNS, CDR2 SASEGT, per germline. The CDR3 spans 14 residues. V lost 4 bases and J lost 5, with 14 bases in between. CDR3 region: CASSGGTARETQYF. The DNA for the CDR3 is TGTGCCAGCAGTGGCGGGACAGCACGGGAGACCCAGTACTTC.

The rearrangement joins TRBV20-1 to TRBJ2-5; TRBD1 might be the D (5 bases). The V gene's germline CDR1 is DFQATT and CDR2 SNEGSKA (reference sequence). This CDR3 region has 11 residues. CDR3 residues: CSATVGETQYF. As DNA, the CDR3 is TGCAGCGCGACAGTCGGGGAGACCCAGTACTTC.

V and J are TRBV12-5 and TRBJ1-5, with 9 bases identical to TRBD1. V shed 6 bases, J shed 8 bases, and the junction held 8 bases outside the gene matches. Germline CDR1 reads LGHNT; CDR2 reads FRNRAP. The CDR3 runs to 14 residues. The CDR3 region is CASGQGQGFEPQHF. DNA for the CDR3: TGTGCTAGTGGCCAGGGACAGGGTTTTGAGCCCCAGCATTTT.

This clonotype was counted a few times. This sequence joins TRBV6-1 and TRBJ2-1; 7 bases line up with TRBD1. There are 13 residues in the CDR3. With 6 bases clipped from V and 7 bases from J, the junction kept 6 bases outside the gene matches. Germline V lookup: CDR1 MNHNS, CDR2 SASEGT. The CDR3, as DNA: TGTGCCAGCAGCAGGGGGACGTTAAATGAGCAGTTCTTC. Residues: CASSRGTLNEQFF.

CDR3 residues: CASSSPSSGSYNEQFF. In nucleotides, the CDR3 is TGTGCCAGCAGTTCCCCCTCTAGCGGCTCCTACAATGAGCAGTTCTTC. The rearrangement joins TRBV27 to TRBJ2-1; TRBD2 matches at 7 bases. CDR3 length: 16 residues. Germline V gives CDR1 MNHEY, CDR2 SMNVEV (reference sequence). Trimming at V came to 4 bases and at J to 0 bases, leaving 6 bases not matched to a gene.

The chain links TRBV13 to TRBJ2-2, with D perhaps TRBD1 (5 bases). Trimming shortened V by 5 bases and J by 0 bases, and 19 bases separated the two germline ends. The CDR3 has 18 amino acids. In germline, CDR1 is PRHDT, CDR2 FYEKMQ (reference sequence). In DNA, the CDR3 is TGTGCCAGCAGCCCGGACACGGCAGCTCGCGCGAACACCGGGGAGCTGTTTTTT. This codes for CASSPDTAARANTGELFF.

The rearrangement joins TRBV29-1 to TRBJ2-1; maybe TRBD2 (6 bases). Per germline, CDR1 SQVTM and CDR2 ANQGSEA. Trimming took off 6 bases at V and 0 bases at J, with 21 bases between the two ends. This CDR3 has 17 residues. CDR3 protein: CSVGGQEVLSSYNEQFF. The CDR3 bases are TGCAGCGTGGGGGGTCAGGAGGTCTTGAGCTCCTACAATGAGCAGTTCTTC.